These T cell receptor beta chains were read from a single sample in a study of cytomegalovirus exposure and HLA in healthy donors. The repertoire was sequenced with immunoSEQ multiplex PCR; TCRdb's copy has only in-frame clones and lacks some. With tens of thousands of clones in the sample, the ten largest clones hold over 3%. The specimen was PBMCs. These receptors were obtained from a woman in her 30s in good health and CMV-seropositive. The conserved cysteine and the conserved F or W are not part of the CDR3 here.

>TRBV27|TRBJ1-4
ASRRSTGNLFIGEKLF
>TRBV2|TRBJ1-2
ASSEVVEEGYT
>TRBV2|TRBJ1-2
ASSFQGGGAAGYT
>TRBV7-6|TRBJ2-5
ASSLAAQETQY
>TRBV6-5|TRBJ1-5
ASSYSGLWNQPQH
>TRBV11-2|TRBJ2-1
ASSLGQGSYNEQF
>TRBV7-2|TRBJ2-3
ASSLDRVTQY
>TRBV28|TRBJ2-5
ASSPTAHWTGDSETQY
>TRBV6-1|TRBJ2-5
ASQNRGPETQY
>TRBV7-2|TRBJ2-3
ASSLAMAGEIGTDTQY
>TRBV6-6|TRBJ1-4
ASSSRANEKLF
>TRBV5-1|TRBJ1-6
ASSLGRDRGFDSPLH
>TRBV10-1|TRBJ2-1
ASSEDRVRRSEQF
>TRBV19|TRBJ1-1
ASSIGGSGSTEAF
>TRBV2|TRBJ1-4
ASRGQTNEKLF
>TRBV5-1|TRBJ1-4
ASSLGHNEKLF
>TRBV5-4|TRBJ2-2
ASSLVAASSTGELF
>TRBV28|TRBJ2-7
ASKGGRGRRDEQY
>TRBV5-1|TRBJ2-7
ASSLGDTRTEQY
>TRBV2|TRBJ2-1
ASSEEVALGF
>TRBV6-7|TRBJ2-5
ARKQHTQY
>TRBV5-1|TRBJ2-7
ASSLGVGSYEQY
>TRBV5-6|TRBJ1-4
ASSLARGFNEKLF
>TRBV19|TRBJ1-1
ASWSGGRLAEAF
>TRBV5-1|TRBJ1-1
ASSPRGGDTEAF
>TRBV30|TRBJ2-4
AWSVDRGRVLSY
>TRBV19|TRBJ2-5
ASSIIRGWEETQY
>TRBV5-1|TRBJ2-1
ASSLFTSGGSYNEQF
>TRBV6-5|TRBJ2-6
ASRDRSGANVLP
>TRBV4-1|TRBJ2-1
ASSPGTGVSYNEQF
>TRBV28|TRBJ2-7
ASSLPGQAPYEQY
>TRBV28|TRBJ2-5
ASSAGLGLGTQY
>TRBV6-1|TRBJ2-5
ASSAGRLETQY
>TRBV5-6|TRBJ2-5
ASSLVAGGRETQY
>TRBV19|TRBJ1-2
ASSTGEGTGYT
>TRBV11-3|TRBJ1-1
ASSFPQGASTEAF
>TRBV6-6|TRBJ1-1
ASSYSPGNTEAF
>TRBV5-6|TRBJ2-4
ASSLFGGLSVAKNIQY
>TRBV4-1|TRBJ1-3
ASSQDSRGAGNTIY
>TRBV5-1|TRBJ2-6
ASSFGTSSGANVLT
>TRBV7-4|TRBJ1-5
ASSLERQSYSNQPQH
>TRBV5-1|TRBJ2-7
ASSLAVVGGAYEQY
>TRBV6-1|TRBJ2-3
AILRRPSTDTQY
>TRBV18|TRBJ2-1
ASSSRSDEGSEQF
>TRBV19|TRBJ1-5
ASSMLHKYQPQH
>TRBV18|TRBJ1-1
ANGRDSNTEAF
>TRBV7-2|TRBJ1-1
ASSLARGGEAF
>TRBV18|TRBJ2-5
ASSPPVGLETQY
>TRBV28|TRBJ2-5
ASSPGPAGETQY
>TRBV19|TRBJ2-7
ASSSTGKPYEQY
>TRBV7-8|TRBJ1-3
ASSALGVSGNTIY
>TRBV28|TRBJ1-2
ASNQGVNYGYT
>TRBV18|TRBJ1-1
ASSPGVTGFTEAF
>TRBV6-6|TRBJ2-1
ASSAGGNEQF
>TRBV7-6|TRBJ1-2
ASSLGQGDYGYT
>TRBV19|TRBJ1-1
ASRGQGGARMGRNTEAF